This entry lists 20 T cell receptor beta chains sequenced from one sample in a study of T-cell reconstitution after alpha-beta-depleted transplantation in children. Unique molecular identifiers were incorporated when the TCRbeta library was constructed. TCRdb re-analysed the PCR reads in MiXCR, keeping a single row per CDR3 protein. Seen here are roughly 300,000 distinct CDR3 sequences, roughly 10% observed once, and the top ten hold around 24%. The sequences come from peripheral blood, collected 180 days after TCRalphabeta/CD19-depleted stem cell transplant. All receptors derive from a male patient between 2 and 15 years old who had a stem cell transplant for chronic granulomatous disease, so the T cells may come from the graft donor.

This clonotype has ten or more counts. The genes are TRBV19 and TRBJ1-5, with no clear D. Deletions cut 0 bases from V and 0 bases from J, with 6 bases between. This CDR3 has 15 residues. Germline V gives CDR1 LNHDA, CDR2 SQIVND (reference sequence). The CDR3 loop is CASSIEVGSNQPQHF. CDR3 in DNA: TGTGCCAGTAGTATAGAGGTGGGTAGCAATCAGCCCCAGCATTTT.

This clonotype was counted many times. V gene TRBV7-3 combines with J gene TRBJ1-1, with 8 nucleotides matching TRBD1. The CDR3 is 19 residues long. Trimming took 1 base from V and 0 from J; bases not matched to a gene: 13. Germline V CDR1 and CDR2: SGHTA, FQGTGA. CDR3 sequence reads: CASSLRAGGARGLNTEAFF. The DNA for the CDR3 is TGTGCCAGCAGCTTAAGGGCGGGAGGCGCCAGGGGGCTGAACACTGAAGCTTTCTTT.

This clonotype has a count of ten or more. The V call is TRBV15, the J call TRBJ2-2, with D possibly being TRBD2 (6 bases). Trimming stripped 1 base from V and 7 bases from J, with 7 bases between. The germline CDR1 and CDR2 sequences are LNHNV and YYDKDF (reference sequence). This CDR3 contains 13 residues. CDR3 sequence: CATSRGGDGELFF. In DNA form, the CDR3 reads TGTGCCACCAGCAGAGGGGGGGACGGGGAGCTGTTTTTT.

This clonotype was seen only a few times. The chain uses TRBV18 and TRBJ2-1, with D unresolved. In germline, CDR1 is KGHSH, CDR2 LQKENI. With 2 bases removed from V and 8 bases from J, the gap between germline ends came to 16 bases. This CDR3 comprises 15 residues. The CDR3 loop is CASSPGPSGADEQFF. The CDR3 bases are TGTGCCAGCTCACCAGGCCCCTCGGGTGCTGATGAGCAGTTCTTC.

Many counts were recorded for this clonotype. The rearrangement uses TRBV29-1 and TRBJ2-3; 8 bases are shared with TRBD1. J gave up 3 bases and V 5 bases, and 4 bases lay outside the gene matches. The V gene's germline CDR1 is SQVTM and CDR2 ANQGSEA. The CDR3 runs 13 residues. DNA for the CDR3: TGCAGCGTTCACAGGGGGGCGACAGATACGCAGTATTTT. This translates into CSVHRGATDTQYF.

This clonotype turned up a few times. This chain links TRBV30 with TRBJ2-7; 10 bases line up with TRBD2. The germline V gene has CDR1 GTSNPN and CDR2 SVGIG (reference sequence). Trimming took 2 bases from V and 3 from J; bases not matched to a gene: 4. This CDR3 is built from 14 residues. The CDR3 DNA reads as TGTGCCTGGAGTATTCTAGCGGGAGTCTACGAGCAGTACTTC. Translating gives CAWSILAGVYEQYF. Full variable domain (remainder filled in from reference TRBV30 and TRBJ2-7): SQTIHQWPATLVQPVGSPLSLECTVEGTSNPNLYWYRQAAGRGLQLLFYSVGIGQISSEVPQNLSASRPQDRQFILSSKKLLLSDSGFYLCAWSILAGVYEQYFGPGTRLTVT.

This chain uses TRBV20-1 with TRBJ1-3; 7 nucleotides match TRBD1. V was clipped by 2 bases and J by 3 bases; unmatched bases: 10. This CDR3 is built from 16 residues. The germline V gene has CDR1 DFQATT and CDR2 SNEGSKA (reference sequence). The CDR3 here is CSARTEGGGFGNTIYF. As DNA, the CDR3 is TGCAGTGCTAGAACGGAGGGAGGGGGCTTTGGAAACACCATATATTTT.

This clonotype has at least ten counts. V usage is TRBV27 and J usage is TRBJ2-1, with 11 nucleotides matching TRBD2. V lost 6 bases to trimming and J lost 4 bases; unmatched junction nucleotides: 8. Germline lookup yields CDR1 MNHEY and CDR2 SMNVEV (reference sequence). The CDR3 spans 16 residues. CDR3 sequence (DNA): TGTGCCAGCAGCCGAAAAGGGACTAGCGGATACAATGAGCAGTTCTTC. It codes for CASSRKGTSGYNEQFF.

This clonotype has at least ten counts. V and J are TRBV10-3 and TRBJ1-1; a possible D gene is TRBD1 (5 bases). Trimming removed 6 bases from V and 1 base from J, with 6 bases in between. CDR3 size: 12 residues. The germline gives CDR1 ENHRY, CDR2 SYGVKD. This chain's CDR3 is CAISRENTEAFF. In DNA form, the CDR3 reads TGTGCCATCAGCAGGGAGAACACTGAAGCTTTCTTT.

The J gene is TRBJ2-3, the V gene TRBV18; 7 positions agree with TRBD2. With 1 base clipped from V and 2 bases from J, the junction kept 6 bases outside the gene matches. The CDR3 sequence is 16 residues long. Germline CDR1 is KGHSH and CDR2 is LQKENI. CDR3 amino acids: CASSPLASGLTDTQYF. The DNA for the CDR3 is TGTGCCAGCTCACCACTGGCTAGCGGACTCACAGATACGCAGTATTTT. Combining the CDR3 with reference TRBV18 and TRBJ2-3 gives the whole variable domain NAGVMQNPRHLVRRRGQEARLRCSPMKGHSHVYWYRQLPEEGLKFMVYLQKENIIDESGMPKERFSAEFPKEGPSILRIQQVVRGDSAAYFCASSPLASGLTDTQYFGPGTRLTVL.

This clonotype was counted ten times or more. The rearrangement joins TRBV7-7 to TRBJ2-1, with unresolved D. This CDR3 comprises 13 residues. Trimming shortened V by 5 bases and J by 10 bases, and 15 bases separated the two germline ends. CDR1 and CDR2 (germline): SSHAT, FNYEAQ (reference sequence). The CDR3 sequence: CASSLGRLEEQFF. The CDR3 DNA reads TGTGCCAGCAGCCTAGGACGGCTAGAGGAGCAGTTCTTC.

This clonotype has a count of ten or more. The V gene is TRBV12-3 or TRBV12-4, the J gene TRBJ2-2; 7 bases match TRBD2. CDR3 length equals 16 residues. Germline trimming cut 6 bases from V and 4 bases from J; bases unmatched to any gene: 11. In nucleotides, the CDR3 is TGTGCCAGCAGAATGGGGCTAGCGGTCCTCACCGGGGAGCTGTTTTTT. Amino acid sequence: CASRMGLAVLTGELFF.

This clonotype has at least ten counts. V gene TRBV5-6 combines with J gene TRBJ1-2; 8 bases match TRBD1. The germline CDR1 and CDR2 sequences are SGHDT and YYEEEE. V was clipped by 3 bases and J by 8 bases; unmatched bases: 9. The CDR3 sequence is 14 residues long. The CDR3 region is CASSWDSDRVGYTF. Here the CDR3 DNA reads TGTGCCAGCAGCTGGGATTCGGACAGGGTGGGCTACACCTTC.

This clonotype showed up many times. The J gene is TRBJ2-1, the V gene TRBV20-1, with D perhaps matching TRBD2 (6 bases). CDR3 length: 13 residues. Per the germline V gene, CDR1 is DFQATT and CDR2 is SNEGSKA (reference sequence). Trimming took off 3 bases at V and 2 bases at J, with 8 bases between the two ends. The CDR3 is CSASGGAYNEQFF. The CDR3 DNA sequence: TGCAGTGCTAGCGGGGGAGCCTACAATGAGCAGTTCTTC.

The chain couples TRBV30 to TRBJ2-7; D possibly corresponds to TRBD1 (5 bases). Trimming removed 2 bases at V and 1 base at J, with 12 bases between. This CDR3 is 14 amino acids long. CDR1 is GTSNPN and CDR2 is SVGIG in the germline V gene (reference sequence). The CDR3 coding sequence is TGTGCCTGGAGTTATAGGGGCATTTCCTACGAGCAGTACTTC. Encoded protein: CAWSYRGISYEQYF.

This clonotype was seen repeatedly, ten times or more. This sequence joins TRBV4-3 and TRBJ1-2, with 8 bases aligning to TRBD1. The CDR3 contains 14 residues. The J segment lost 8 bases and the V segment lost 0 bases, leaving 5 bases of the junction unmatched. Germline CDR1 reads LGHNA; CDR2 reads YSLEER. As DNA, the CDR3 is TGCGCCAGCAGCCAAGAGCAGGGGGCAGGAGGCTACACCTTC. Amino acids: CASSQEQGAGGYTF.

There are many counts of this clonotype. The chain links TRBV7-6 to TRBJ1-4; TRBD1 agrees at 7 bases. V was pared by 5 bases and J by 6 bases, with 6 bases of the junction left unmatched. Germline CDR1 and CDR2: SGHVS and FNYEAQ. There are 14 residues in the CDR3. In DNA, the CDR3 is TGTGCCAGCAGCAAGACAGGGTACCATGAAAAACTGTTTTTT. As protein: CASSKTGYHEKLFF.

This clonotype was recorded many times. The CDR3: CASSLGLSTDTQYF. The DNA of the CDR3 is TGTGCCAGCAGCTTAGGACTTAGCACAGATACGCAGTATTTT. This chain connects TRBV7-2 to TRBJ2-3; D call uncertain. The CDR3 runs to 14 residues. Germline lookup yields CDR1 SGHTA and CDR2 FQGNSA. V was pared by 1 base and J by 0 bases, with 5 bases between.

This clonotype was counted ten times or more. V and J are TRBV20-1 and TRBJ1-3; D is uncertain. The germline V gene has CDR1 DFQATT and CDR2 SNEGSKA (reference sequence). V was shortened by 1 base and J by 2 bases, with 18 bases between the two germline ends. This CDR3 comprises 17 residues. The CDR3 DNA reads as TGCAGTGCTAGAGTACCCCCCGGGGATCGGACTGGAAACACCATATATTTT. It yields the protein CSARVPPGDRTGNTIYF.

This clonotype was found many times. The J gene is TRBJ2-1, the V gene TRBV7-9, with 9 positions matching TRBD2. Germline CDR1 reads SEHNR; CDR2 reads FQNEAQ (reference sequence). The junction had 11 bases not matched to a gene; V was cut back by 6 bases and J by 8 bases. The CDR3 has 15 amino acids. The DNA of the CDR3 is TGTGCCAGCAGTCTGTTCTCTAGCGGGACGTATGAGCAGTTCTTC. Protein sequence: CASSLFSSGTYEQFF.